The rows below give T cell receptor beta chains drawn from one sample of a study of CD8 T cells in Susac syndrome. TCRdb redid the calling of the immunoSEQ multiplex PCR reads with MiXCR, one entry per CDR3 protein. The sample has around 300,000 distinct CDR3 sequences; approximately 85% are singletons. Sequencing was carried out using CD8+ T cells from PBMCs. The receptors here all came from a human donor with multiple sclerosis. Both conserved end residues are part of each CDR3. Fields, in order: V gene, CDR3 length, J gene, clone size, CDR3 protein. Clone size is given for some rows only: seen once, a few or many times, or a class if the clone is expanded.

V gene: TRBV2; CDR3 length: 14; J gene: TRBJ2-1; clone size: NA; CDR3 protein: CASSTGQLGDEQFF
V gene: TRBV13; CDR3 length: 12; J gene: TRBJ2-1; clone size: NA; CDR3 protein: CASSLMANEQFF
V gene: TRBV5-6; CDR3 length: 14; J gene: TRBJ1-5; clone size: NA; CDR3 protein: CASSFWTGAQPQHF
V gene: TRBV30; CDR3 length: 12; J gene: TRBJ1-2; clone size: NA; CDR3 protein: CAWSSMGDGYTF
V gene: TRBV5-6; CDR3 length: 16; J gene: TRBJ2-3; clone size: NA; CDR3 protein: CASSLVASGGTDTQYF
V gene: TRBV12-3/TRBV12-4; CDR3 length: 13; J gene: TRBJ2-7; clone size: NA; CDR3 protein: CASTGQSLYEQYF
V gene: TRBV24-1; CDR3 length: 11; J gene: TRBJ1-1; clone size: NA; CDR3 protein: CATALGREAFF
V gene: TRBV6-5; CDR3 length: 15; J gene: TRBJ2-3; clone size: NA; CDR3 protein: CASSPYRGSTDTQYF
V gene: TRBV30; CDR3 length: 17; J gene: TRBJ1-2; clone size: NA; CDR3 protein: CAWSVPGLNEANYGYTF
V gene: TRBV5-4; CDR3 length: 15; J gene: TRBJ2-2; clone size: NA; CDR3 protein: CASSFGGLGTGELFF
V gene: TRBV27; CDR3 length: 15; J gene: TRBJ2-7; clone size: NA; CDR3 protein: CASSLSGLAAYEQYF
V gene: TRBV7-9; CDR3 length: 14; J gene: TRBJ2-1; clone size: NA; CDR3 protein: CASSPWDSAGEQFF
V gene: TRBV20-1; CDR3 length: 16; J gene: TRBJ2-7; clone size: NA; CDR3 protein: CSARSRTSGSSYEQYF
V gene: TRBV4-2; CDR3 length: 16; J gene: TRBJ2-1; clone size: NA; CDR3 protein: CASSQDLRGLGNEQFF
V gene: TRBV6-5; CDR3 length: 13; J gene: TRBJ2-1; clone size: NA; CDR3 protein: CASSYAFGNEQFF
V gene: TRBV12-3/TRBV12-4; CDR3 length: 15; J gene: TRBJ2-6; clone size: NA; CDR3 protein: CACFTGFSGANVLTF
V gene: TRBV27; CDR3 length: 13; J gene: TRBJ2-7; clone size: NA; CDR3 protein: CASSFTEGYEQYF
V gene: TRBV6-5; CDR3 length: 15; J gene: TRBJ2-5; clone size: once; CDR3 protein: CASSYSMTIGETQYF
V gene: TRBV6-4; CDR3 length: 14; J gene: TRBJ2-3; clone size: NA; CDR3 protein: CASSDRGSEDTQYF
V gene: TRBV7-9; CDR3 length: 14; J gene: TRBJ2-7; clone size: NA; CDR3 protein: CASSSATGSYEQYF
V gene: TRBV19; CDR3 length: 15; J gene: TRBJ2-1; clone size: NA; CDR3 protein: CASTRYPSSYNEQFF
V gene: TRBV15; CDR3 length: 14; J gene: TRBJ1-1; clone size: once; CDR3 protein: CATSRVQGNTEAFF
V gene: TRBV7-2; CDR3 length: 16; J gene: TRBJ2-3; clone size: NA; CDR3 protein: CASSLGPTGSTDTQYF
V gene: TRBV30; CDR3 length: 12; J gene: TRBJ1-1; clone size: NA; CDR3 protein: CAWSSGLTEAFF
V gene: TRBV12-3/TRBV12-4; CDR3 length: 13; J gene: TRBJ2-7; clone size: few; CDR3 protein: CASKERGPYEQYF
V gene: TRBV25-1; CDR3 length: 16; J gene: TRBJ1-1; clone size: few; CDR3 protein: CASSSRDRALNTEAFF
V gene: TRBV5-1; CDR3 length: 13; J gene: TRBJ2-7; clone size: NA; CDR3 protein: CASSLDGSYEQYF
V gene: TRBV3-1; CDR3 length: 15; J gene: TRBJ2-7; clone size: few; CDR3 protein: CASRQESQGPYEQYF
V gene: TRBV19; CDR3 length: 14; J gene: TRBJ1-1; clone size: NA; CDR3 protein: CASTDGQMNTEAFF
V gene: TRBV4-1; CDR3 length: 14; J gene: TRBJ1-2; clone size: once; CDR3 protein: CASSHPSGLYGYTF
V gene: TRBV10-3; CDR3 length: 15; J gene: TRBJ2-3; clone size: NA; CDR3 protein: CAISRLAGRGDTQYF
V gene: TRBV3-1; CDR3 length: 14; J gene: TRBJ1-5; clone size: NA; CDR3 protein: CASSLRGYNQPQHF
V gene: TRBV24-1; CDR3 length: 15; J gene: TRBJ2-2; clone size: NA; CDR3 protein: CATSDPKQGTGELFF
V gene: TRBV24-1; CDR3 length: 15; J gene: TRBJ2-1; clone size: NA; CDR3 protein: CATSDRTSGRYEQFF
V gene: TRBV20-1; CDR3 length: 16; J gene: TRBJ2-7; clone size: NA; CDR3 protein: CSATGLAGVVRYEQYF
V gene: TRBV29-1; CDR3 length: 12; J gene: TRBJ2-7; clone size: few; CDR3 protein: CSVVAQTYEQYF
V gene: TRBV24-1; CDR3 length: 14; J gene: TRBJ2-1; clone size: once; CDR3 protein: CATHGTGKGNEQFF
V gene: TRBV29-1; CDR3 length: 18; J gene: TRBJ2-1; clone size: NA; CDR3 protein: CSVEGLASGRLSYNEQFF
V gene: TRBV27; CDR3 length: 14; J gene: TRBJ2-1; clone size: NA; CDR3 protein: CASSLGQVWNEQFF
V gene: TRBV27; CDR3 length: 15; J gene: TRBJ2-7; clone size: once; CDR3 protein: CASSFSLGNSYEQYF